These 7 T cell receptor beta chains were sequenced from one sample in a study of T cell responses to AZD1222 COVID-19 vaccine. Sequencing was performed with immunoSEQ multiplex PCR; in TCRdb, only in-frame clones are kept and a portion is missing. Of more than 150,000 clones in the sample, about nine tenths were seen once. Specimen: peripheral blood, collected 28 days after the second AZD1222 dose. These receptors all stem from an adult who received the AZD1222 COVID-19 vaccine.

This chain joins TRBV5-1 and TRBJ1-4, with D perhaps TRBD1 (5 bases). Trimming took 4 bases from V and 8 from J, leaving 15 bases between them. This CDR3 is 14 amino acids long. The V gene's germline CDR1 is SGHRS and CDR2 YFSETQ. CDR3 sequence reads: CASSGDSQSEKLFF. For the CDR3, the DNA is TGCGCCAGCAGCGGGGACTCCCAGTCGGAAAAACTGTTTTTT.

This chain uses TRBV6-2 or TRBV6-3 with TRBJ1-1; TRBD1 aligns across 11 bases. The CDR3 loop spans 15 amino acids. Germline V gene lookup returns CDR1 MNHEY and CDR2 SVGEGT. V was pared by 5 bases and J by 10 bases, with 12 bases of the junction left unmatched. The CDR3 DNA sequence: TGTGCCAGCAGTATCACCGGGACAGGGGGAGTCCGAGCTTTCTTT. This translates into CASSITGTGGVRAFF.

V and J are TRBV30 and TRBJ1-6; a possible D gene is TRBD1 (5 bases). Trimming stripped 3 bases from V and 9 bases from J, with 21 bases between. CDR1 and CDR2 from the germline V gene are GTSNPN and SVGIG (reference sequence). The CDR3 is 16 residues long. This chain's CDR3 is CAWSTAPGRTGSPLHF. For the CDR3, the DNA is TGTGCCTGGAGCACCGCCCCGGGACGTACTGGTTCACCCCTCCACTTT.

The J gene is TRBJ1-2, the V gene TRBV12-3 or TRBV12-4; D gene unclear. This CDR3 spans 13 amino acids. The ends were cut back, 6 bases at V and 4 bases at J, with 12 bases in the middle. CDR3 in amino acids: CASSSTWGYGYTF. For the CDR3, the DNA is TGTGCCAGCAGCTCGACCTGGGGCTATGGCTACACCTTC.

This chain joins TRBV30 and TRBJ1-6, with D tentatively TRBD1 (6 bases). With 1 base removed from V and 7 bases from J, the gap between germline ends came to 8 bases. This CDR3 spans 13 amino acids. Germline CDR1 is GTSNPN and CDR2 is SVGIG (reference sequence). This CDR3 reads CAWSDTGNSPLHF. In DNA, the CDR3 is TGTGCCTGGAGTGATACAGGGAATTCACCCCTCCACTTT.

The chain recombines TRBV5-1 with TRBJ1-3, with TRBD1 as a possible D gene (6 bases). This CDR3 has 14 amino acids. The V and J ends lost 2 bases and 0 bases respectively, with 6 bases between them. The germline CDR1 and CDR2 sequences are SGHRS and YFSETQ. The CDR3 is CASSLQGSGNTIYF. The DNA for the CDR3 is TGCGCCAGCAGCTTACAGGGCTCTGGAAACACCATATATTTT.

The chain links TRBV7-2 to TRBJ1-3, with D possibly TRBD1 on 5 matching bases. Germline loops: CDR1 SGHTA, CDR2 FQGNSA. The CDR3 consists of 14 residues. Trimming removed 4 bases from V and 0 bases from J, with 7 bases in between. CDR3 residues: CASSSTVSGNTIYF. For the CDR3, the DNA is TGTGCCAGCAGCTCGACAGTCTCTGGAAACACCATATATTTT.